This is a list of T cell receptor beta chains from one sample in a study of T cells in Graves' hyperthyroidism and ophthalmopathy. TCRdb re-analysed the multiplex PCR reads in MiXCR, keeping a single row per CDR3 protein. Here the sample spans 130,000 to 150,000 distinct CDR3 sequences, less than 25% being singletons. Sequenced material: blood. These TCRs come from a woman between 45 and 60 years old with Graves' hyperthyroidism that later progressed to Graves' ophthalmopathy. CDR3s include the opening cysteine and the closing phenylalanine or tryptophan. D genes are given only for firm matches. Clone size, where shown, is once, few, many, or a class for clones that have expanded.

j_call v_call clone_size d_call cdr3_nt cdr3_aa
TRBJ2-2 TRBV12-3/TRBV12-4 many - TGTGCCAGCAGCCGGACGGCCGCGGACACCGGGGAGCTGTTTTTT CASSRTAADTGELFF
TRBJ2-3 TRBV28 - - TGTGCCAGCAGTTCTCGGGCTGGAGCGGACACAGATACGCAGTATTTT CASSSRAGADTDTQYF
TRBJ2-1 TRBV6-2/TRBV6-3 many - TGTGCCAGCAGGTCCCTAATGGTAAGCTCCTACAATGAGCAGTTCTTC CASRSLMVSSYNEQFF
TRBJ2-3 TRBV7-3 - TRBD2 TGTGCCAGCAGCCTGACTAGCGGGGGCAAAGATACGCAGTATTTT CASSLTSGGKDTQYF
TRBJ2-1 TRBV25-1 - - TGTGCCAGCAGTGAACGGCCGACAACCTACAATGAGCAGTTCTTC CASSERPTTYNEQFF
TRBJ2-1 TRBV18 many - TGTGCCAGCTCATTCAGGGTCAATGAGCAGTTCTTC CASSFRVNEQFF
TRBJ2-6 TRBV4-1 few - TGCGCCAGCAGCCTCCAGGGGGGACAATTCTCTGGGGCCAACGTCCTGACTTTC CASSLQGGQFSGANVLTF
TRBJ2-1 TRBV3-1 many TRBD2 TGTGCCAGCAGCCAAGGGGGACTAGCGGGAGCGGGACAGTTCTTC CASSQGGLAGAGQFF
TRBJ2-3 TRBV7-9 - - TGTGCCAGCAGCTTAGCGGGTGAGATACGTGGCACAGATACGCAGTATTTT CASSLAGEIRGTDTQYF
TRBJ2-7 TRBV15 many TRBD2 TGTGCCACCAGCAGAGATCATACTAGCGGGAGGGCCGAGCAGTACTTC CATSRDHTSGRAEQYF
TRBJ2-5 TRBV5-1 - TRBD1 TGCGCCAGCAGGGGAGCGGGACAGGGGTCAGAGACCCAGTACTTC CASRGAGQGSETQYF
TRBJ2-3 TRBV6-1 many TRBD2 TGTGCCAGCTCCCGGGTAGCGGGAATCCCAGATACGCAGTATTTT CASSRVAGIPDTQYF
TRBJ2-1 TRBV9 - TRBD1 TGTGCCAGCAGCGGCGGACAGGTCTTCAGTGAGCAGTTCTTC CASSGGQVFSEQFF
TRBJ2-6 TRBV7-8 few - TGTGCCAGCATACCCCGGACGGCCCCTCTTGGGGCCAACGTCCTGACTTTC CASIPRTAPLGANVLTF
TRBJ2-7 TRBV24-1 - TRBD1 TGTGCCACCACGGACAGGGGCTACGAGCAGTACTTC CATTDRGYEQYF
TRBJ2-7 TRBV6-1 few - TGTGCCAGCGGCCCCCTCTCCTACGAGCAGTACTTC CASGPLSYEQYF